This TCR beta chain is from a study of technical replicates of blood from several donors. Germline V gives CDR1 SNHLY, CDR2 FYNNEI. Trimming removed 5 bases at V and 1 base at J, with 21 bases between. CDR3 size: 19 residues. TCRdb's copy holds only in-frame clones and misses some; the assay was immunoSEQ multiplex PCR. The data hold over 60,000 clones, with 89% observed a single time. Source material: PBMCs. The receptor was isolated from a human donor in good health. Some clones in this sample may be carry-over from other donors' samples. The chain combines TRBV2 with TRBJ2-6, with D perhaps TRBD1 (6 bases). CDR3 sequence reads: CASSFHKNQGLSGANVLTF. The CDR3 bases are TGTGCCAGCAGTTTTCATAAAAATCAGGGGCTATCTGGGGCCAACGTCCTGACTTTC.